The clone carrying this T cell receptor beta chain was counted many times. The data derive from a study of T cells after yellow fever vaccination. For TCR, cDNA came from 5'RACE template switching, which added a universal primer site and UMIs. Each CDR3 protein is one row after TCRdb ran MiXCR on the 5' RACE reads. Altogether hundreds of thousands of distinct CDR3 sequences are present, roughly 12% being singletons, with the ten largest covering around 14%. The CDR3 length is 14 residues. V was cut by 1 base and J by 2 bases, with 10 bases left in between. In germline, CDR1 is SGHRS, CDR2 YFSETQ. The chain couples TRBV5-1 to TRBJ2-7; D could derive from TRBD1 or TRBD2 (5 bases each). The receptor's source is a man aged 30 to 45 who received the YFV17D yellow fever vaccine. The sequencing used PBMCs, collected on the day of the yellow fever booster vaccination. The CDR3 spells CASSLSGQTYEQYF. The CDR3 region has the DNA TGCGCCAGCAGCTTGTCGGGGCAGACCTACGAGCAGTACTTC.